Listed below are T cell receptor beta chains from one sample, sequenced in a study of memory CD4+ T cells and cytomegalovirus serostatus. Clones were read by immunoSEQ multiplex PCR, and TCRdb kept only the in-frame ones, dropping some. The profile shows approximately 53,000 clones, roughly three quarters of them singletons. Sequenced input: memory CD4+ T cells from blood. The receptors here all came from an adult in good health and CMV-seronegative. Each CDR3 is given with its conserved first and last residue. The D gene is left open where the match is weak. Expanded clones get a size class; other rows say once, few or many, or leave the size out.

TRBV29-1	-	-	TRBJ2-1	CSVGEGVNYNEQFF	TGCAGCGTCGGCGAGGGAGTTAACTACAATGAGCAGTTCTTC
TRBV7-8	-	-	TRBJ2-5	CASSLMTDQETQYF	TGTGCCAGCAGCTTGATGACGGATCAAGAGACCCAGTACTTC
TRBV5-6	-	few	TRBJ1-1	CASSLTLTEAFF	TGTGCCAGCAGCTTGACCCTAACTGAAGCTTTCTTT
TRBV27	-	medium-sized	TRBJ1-5	CASSRESVNQPQHF	TGTGCCAGCAGCCGTGAAAGTGTCAATCAGCCCCAGCATTTT
TRBV2	TRBD1	-	TRBJ2-5	CASAPRTGSETQYF	TGTGCCAGCGCCCCCAGGACAGGGTCGGAGACCCAGTACTTC
TRBV7-9	-	-	TRBJ2-7	CASSLALSVGKTYEQYF	TGTGCCAGCAGCTTAGCGCTAAGTGTTGGGAAGACCTACGAGCAGTACTTC
TRBV5-1	-	-	TRBJ2-1	CASRRDVIGVNEQFF	TGCGCCAGCAGACGGGACGTCATAGGCGTCAATGAGCAGTTCTTC
TRBV4-2	-	-	TRBJ1-6	CASSLDPFGNSPLHF	TGTGCCAGCAGCCTGGATCCGTTCGGTAATTCACCCCTCCACTTT
TRBV28	-	-	TRBJ2-1	CASVSRYNEQFF	TGTGCCAGCGTTAGTAGGTACAATGAGCAGTTCTTC
TRBV14	-	-	TRBJ2-3	CASSHGADTQYF	TGTGCCAGCAGCCATGGGGCAGATACGCAGTATTTT
TRBV5-4	TRBD1	once	TRBJ2-7	CASSLFQGASNEQYF	TGTGCCAGCAGCTTGTTCCAGGGGGCGAGCAACGAGCAGTACTTC
TRBV5-1	TRBD1	-	TRBJ2-5	CASSKGTGKETQYF	TGCGCCAGCAGCAAGGGGACAGGGAAAGAGACCCAGTACTTC
TRBV6-1	-	-	TRBJ2-5	CASSPRGETQYF	TGTGCCAGCAGTCCTAGGGGAGAGACCCAGTACTTC
TRBV5-6	TRBD2	-	TRBJ2-7	CASRYGASGRYEQYF	TGTGCCAGCAGATATGGGGCTAGCGGGAGGTACGAGCAGTACTTC
TRBV7-9	-	once	TRBJ2-3	CASSLAGLNTDTQYF	TGTGCCAGCAGCTTAGCTGGGCTTAACACAGATACGCAGTATTTT
TRBV7-2	-	-	TRBJ1-2	CASSSYGDPKTGGYTF	TGTGCCAGCAGCTCCTATGGGGACCCTAAAACAGGAGGCTACACCTTC
TRBV9	-	once	TRBJ1-4	CASSEGATNEKLFF	TGTGCCAGCAGCGAGGGGGCAACTAATGAAAAACTGTTTTTT
TRBV28	TRBD1	-	TRBJ2-7	CASSFWDRTYEQYF	TGTGCCAGCAGTTTTTGGGACAGGACCTACGAGCAGTACTTC
TRBV2	-	-	TRBJ2-5	CASRVGPTGGETQYF	TGTGCCAGCAGGGTGGGACCGACTGGGGGGGAGACCCAGTACTTC
TRBV5-4	TRBD2	-	TRBJ2-1	CASCNGRADREQFF	TGTGCCAGCTGCAACGGGAGGGCCGATAGGGAGCAGTTCTTC
TRBV30	TRBD1	-	TRBJ2-2	CAVGQGNHRELFF	TGTGCCGTGGGACAGGGAAACCACCGTGAGCTGTTTTTT
TRBV7-9	TRBD2	-	TRBJ2-1	CASSGSLAGGPNEQFF	TGTGCCAGCAGCGGATCCCTAGCGGGAGGGCCCAATGAGCAGTTCTTC
TRBV21-1	-	once	TRBJ1-1	CASSLTGGEAEAFF	TGTGCCAGCAGCCTCACAGGGGGCGAGGCTGAAGCTTTCTTT
TRBV7-3	TRBD2	few	TRBJ2-3	CASSSSLAGWTDTQYF	TGTGCCAGCAGCTCGTCGCTAGCGGGGTGGACAGATACGCAGTATTTT
TRBV19	-	-	TRBJ2-7	CASSISAGGSYEQYF	TGTGCCAGTAGTATTTCGGCAGGGGGGTCCTACGAGCAGTACTTC
TRBV7-9	-	-	TRBJ2-6	CASSLEGPGANVLTF	TGTGCCAGCAGCTTGGAAGGGCCTGGGGCCAACGTCCTGACTTTC
TRBV5-6	TRBD1	-	TRBJ1-4	CASSLVQGDTELFF	TGTGCCAGCAGCTTGGTACAGGGGGACACAGAACTGTTTTTT
TRBV28	-	-	TRBJ2-1	CASSFWTRNNEQFF	TGTGCCAGCAGTTTCTGGACGCGGAACAATGAGCAGTTCTTC
TRBV10-3	-	-	TRBJ2-7	CAISVNRSSYEQYF	TGTGCCATCAGTGTAAACAGAAGCTCCTACGAGCAGTACTTC
TRBV2	TRBD2	-	TRBJ2-7	CASKVDGGAGYEQYF	TGTGCCAGCAAGGTGGACGGGGGGGCGGGCTACGAGCAGTACTTC
TRBV2	-	-	TRBJ2-1	CASSPQGAQTYNEQFF	TGTGCCAGCAGTCCTCAGGGTGCCCAAACCTACAATGAGCAGTTCTTC
TRBV4-2	TRBD2	-	TRBJ2-2	CASSQGSRTSPTGELFF	TGTGCCAGCAGCCAAGGGTCGAGGACTAGCCCCACCGGGGAGCTGTTTTTT
TRBV2	-	once	TRBJ2-2	CASEPVFTGELFF	TGTGCCAGTGAGCCGGTCTTCACCGGGGAGCTGTTTTTT
TRBV5-1	TRBD1	-	TRBJ2-2	CASSPEGTGYRAGELFF	TGCGCCAGCAGCCCGGAGGGGACAGGGTATCGGGCCGGGGAGCTGTTTTTT
TRBV9	-	-	TRBJ2-2	CASSVLSPGAGELFF	TGTGCCAGCAGCGTCCTCTCCCCGGGGGCCGGGGAGCTGTTTTTT
TRBV7-9	-	-	TRBJ2-7	CASSLKGYEQYF	TGTGCCAGCAGCTTAAAAGGGTACGAGCAGTACTTC
TRBV2	-	-	TRBJ1-6	CASNRDKLSPLHF	TGTGCCAGCAACCGGGACAAACTTTCACCCCTCCACTTT
TRBV12-5	-	-	TRBJ1-1	CASGLVPTGPTEAFF	TGTGCTAGTGGTTTGGTACCCACAGGCCCCACTGAAGCTTTCTTT
TRBV5-4	TRBD2	-	TRBJ2-3	CASSPEGSGRGGHTDTQYF	TGTGCCAGCAGCCCGGAGGGTAGCGGGAGAGGGGGGCACACAGATACGCAGTATTTT
TRBV11-2	-	-	TRBJ1-4	CASSFYGGGEKLFF	TGTGCCAGCAGCTTTTACGGGGGAGGAGAAAAACTGTTTTTT
TRBV6-6	-	-	TRBJ2-7	CASGEYEQYF	TGTGCCAGCGGGGAGTACGAGCAGTACTTC
TRBV19	-	-	TRBJ2-7	CATRPRQESYEQYF	TGTGCCACTAGGCCCCGGCAGGAATCCTACGAGCAGTACTTC
TRBV23-1	-	-	TRBJ2-3	CASSQSQPLLSTDTQYF	TGCGCCAGCAGTCAATCACAACCCCTGCTCAGCACAGATACGCAGTATTTT
TRBV6-6	TRBD1	-	TRBJ1-5	CASEDREGNQPQHF	TGTGCCAGCGAAGACAGGGAGGGCAATCAGCCCCAGCATTTT
TRBV2	TRBD2	-	TRBJ2-2	CASSGLSGVVTGELFF	TGTGCCAGCAGTGGCCTAAGCGGGGTAGTCACCGGGGAGCTGTTTTTT
TRBV5-4	-	-	TRBJ2-2	CASSRPIGGNTGELFF	TGTGCCAGCAGCCGACCTATCGGCGGGAACACCGGGGAGCTGTTTTTT
TRBV21-1	-	-	TRBJ2-7	CASSKGGTSGNSYEQYF	TGTGCCAGCAGCAAAGGGGGGACTAGCGGCAACTCCTACGAGCAGTACTTC
TRBV6-1	TRBD1	few	TRBJ1-1	CASSARQGGGNTEAFF	TGTGCCAGCAGTGCGCGACAGGGTGGGGGGAACACTGAAGCTTTCTTT
TRBV6-5	TRBD1	-	TRBJ1-1	CASSLNRGTEAFF	TGTGCCAGCAGCCTAAACAGGGGGACTGAAGCTTTCTTT
TRBV7-9	TRBD1	-	TRBJ1-3	CASSLALRGPGNTIYF	TGTGCCAGCAGCTTAGCGCTCAGGGGGCCTGGAAACACCATATATTTT
TRBV27	TRBD2	-	TRBJ2-2	CASGASGTGELFF	TGTGCCAGTGGGGCTAGCGGCACCGGGGAGCTGTTTTTT
TRBV30	-	-	TRBJ1-3	CAWRLPAGNTIYF	TGTGCCTGGAGGCTACCGGCTGGAAACACCATATATTTT
TRBV15	-	-	TRBJ1-1	CATSRDFSREAFF	TGTGCCACCAGCAGGGACTTTAGTAGGGAAGCTTTCTTT
TRBV11-2	TRBD2	-	TRBJ2-7	CASSPRLAGGPYEQYF	TGTGCCAGCAGCCCCCGACTAGCGGGAGGTCCCTACGAGCAGTACTTC
TRBV5-1	-	-	TRBJ2-7	CASRQRTSYEQYF	TGCGCCAGCAGACAGCGGACATCCTACGAGCAGTACTTC
TRBV7-9	TRBD1	-	TRBJ1-2	CASSPGQGMTGGYTF	TGTGCCAGCAGCCCGGGACAGGGCATGACTGGAGGCTACACCTTC
TRBV28	TRBD1	-	TRBJ2-3	CASSPGQGKGTDTQYF	TGTGCCAGCAGTCCAGGACAGGGGAAGGGTACAGATACGCAGTATTTT
TRBV6-5	-	-	TRBJ1-5	CASSYGRWRPQHF	TGTGCCAGCAGTTATGGCCGATGGAGGCCCCAGCATTTT